This entry concerns a single T cell receptor (beta chain). V gave up 4 bases and J gave up 7 bases, with 10 bases separating them. The germline V gene encodes CDR1 SEHNR and CDR2 FQNEAQ (reference sequence). The CDR3 contains 12 residues. The data were obtained in a study of T cells in Graves' hyperthyroidism and ophthalmopathy. Amplification yielded TCR beta CDR3 regions, with RNA transcripts as the source. Carried out on the TCR CDR3, a first-round RT-PCR used the HTBI primer set. Via MiXCR, TCRdb re-called the multiplex PCR reads, giving one row per CDR3 protein. The sample has around 420,000 distinct CDR3 sequences; more than 15% are singletons.

The sequence was collected from a woman aged 18-30 years with Graves' hyperthyroidism. Material: blood. V usage is TRBV7-9 and J usage is TRBJ1-1; no clear D gene. CDR3 in amino acids: CASSSSHNEAFF. As DNA, the CDR3 is TGTGCCAGCAGCTCTAGCCATAATGAAGCTTTCTTT. The full variable domain, rest sourced from reference TRBV7-9 and TRBJ1-1, is DTGVSQNPRHKITKRGQNVTFRCDPISEHNRLYWYRQTLGQGPEFLTYFQNEAQLEKSRLLSDRFSAERPKGSFSTLEIQRTEQGDSAMYLCASSSSHNEAFFGQGTRLTVV.